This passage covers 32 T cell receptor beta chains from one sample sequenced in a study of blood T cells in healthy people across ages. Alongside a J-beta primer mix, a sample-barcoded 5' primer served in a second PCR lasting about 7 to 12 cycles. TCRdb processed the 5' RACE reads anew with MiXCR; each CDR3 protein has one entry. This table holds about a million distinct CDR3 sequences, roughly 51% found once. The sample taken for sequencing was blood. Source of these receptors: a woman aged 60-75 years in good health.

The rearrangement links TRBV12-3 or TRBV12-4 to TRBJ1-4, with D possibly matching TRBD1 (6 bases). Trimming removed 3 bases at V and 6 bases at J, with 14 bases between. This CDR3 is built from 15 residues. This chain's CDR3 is CASSFGRGTDEKLFF. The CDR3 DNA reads TGTGCCAGCAGTTTCGGCAGGGGAACGGATGAAAAACTGTTTTTT.

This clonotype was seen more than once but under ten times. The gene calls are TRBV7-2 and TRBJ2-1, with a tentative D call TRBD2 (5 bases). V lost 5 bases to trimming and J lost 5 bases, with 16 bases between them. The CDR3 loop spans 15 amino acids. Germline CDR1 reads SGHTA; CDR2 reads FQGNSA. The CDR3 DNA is TGTGCCAGCAGCCGCCGGAGACTACTAAACAATGAGCAGTTCTTC. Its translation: CASSRRRLLNNEQFF.

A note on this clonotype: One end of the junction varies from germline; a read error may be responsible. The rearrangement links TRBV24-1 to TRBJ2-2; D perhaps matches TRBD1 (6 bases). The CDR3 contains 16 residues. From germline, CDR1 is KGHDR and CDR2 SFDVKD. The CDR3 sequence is CATTDWAGANTGELFF. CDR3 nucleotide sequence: TGTGCCACCACTGATTGGGCAGGGGCCAACACCGGGGAGCTGTTTTTT.

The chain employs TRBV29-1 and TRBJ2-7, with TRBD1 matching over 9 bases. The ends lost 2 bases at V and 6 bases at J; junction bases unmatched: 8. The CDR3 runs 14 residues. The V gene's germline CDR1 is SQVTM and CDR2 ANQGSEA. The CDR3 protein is CSVEQGQGSSEQYF. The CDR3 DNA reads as TGCAGCGTTGAACAGGGACAGGGATCGAGCGAGCAGTACTTC.

This CDR3 is CASRTSGMGETQYF. The CDR3 bases are TGTGCCAGCCGGACTAGCGGGATGGGTGAGACCCAGTACTTC. The chain joins TRBV19 to TRBJ2-5; 12 bases line up with TRBD2. V lost 9 bases, J lost 5 bases, and 7 bases stayed unmatched. The CDR3 is made up of 14 amino acids. CDR1 and CDR2 from the germline V gene are LNHDA and SQIVND (reference sequence).

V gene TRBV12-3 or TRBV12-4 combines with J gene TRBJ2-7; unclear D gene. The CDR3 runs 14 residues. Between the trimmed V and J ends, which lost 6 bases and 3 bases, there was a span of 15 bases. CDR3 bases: TGTGCCAGCAGACTCCTATCGTTTGGCTACGAGCAGTACTTC. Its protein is CASRLLSFGYEQYF.

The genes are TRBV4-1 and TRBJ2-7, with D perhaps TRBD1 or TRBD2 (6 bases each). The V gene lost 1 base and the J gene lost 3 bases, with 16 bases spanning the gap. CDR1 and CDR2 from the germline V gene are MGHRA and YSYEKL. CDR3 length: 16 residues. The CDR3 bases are TGCGCCAGCAGCCAAGGGGGGCGGGACGGTTACTACGAGCAGTACTTC. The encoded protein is CASSQGGRDGYYEQYF.

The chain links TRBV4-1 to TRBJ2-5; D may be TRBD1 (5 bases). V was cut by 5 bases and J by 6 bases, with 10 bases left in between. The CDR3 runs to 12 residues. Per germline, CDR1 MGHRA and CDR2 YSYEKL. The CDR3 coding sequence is TGCGCCAGCAGCGGGGCAAGGCAGACCCAGTACTTC. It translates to CASSGARQTQYF.

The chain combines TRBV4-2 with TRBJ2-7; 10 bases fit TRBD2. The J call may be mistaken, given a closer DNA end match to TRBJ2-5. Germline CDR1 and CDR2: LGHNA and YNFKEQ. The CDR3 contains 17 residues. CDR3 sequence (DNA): TGTGCCAGCAGCCAAGATGCGAGCGGGAGGGTTAAAGAGACCCAGTACTTC. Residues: CASSQDASGRVKETQYF.

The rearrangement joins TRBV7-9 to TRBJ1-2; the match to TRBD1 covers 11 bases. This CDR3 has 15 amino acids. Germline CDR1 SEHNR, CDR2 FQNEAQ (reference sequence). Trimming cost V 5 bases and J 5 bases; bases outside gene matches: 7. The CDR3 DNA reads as TGTGCCAGCAGCCTCCCCGGGGACAGGGGGTATGGCTACACCTTC. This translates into CASSLPGDRGYGYTF.

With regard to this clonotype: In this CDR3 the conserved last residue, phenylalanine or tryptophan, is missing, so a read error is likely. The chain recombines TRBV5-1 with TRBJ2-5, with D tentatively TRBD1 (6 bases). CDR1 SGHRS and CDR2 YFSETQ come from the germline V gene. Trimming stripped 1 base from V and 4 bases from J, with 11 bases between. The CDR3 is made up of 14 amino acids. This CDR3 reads CASSLHRAGETQYL. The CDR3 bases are TGCGCCAGCAGCTTGCACAGGGCCGGAGAGACCCAGTACTTG.

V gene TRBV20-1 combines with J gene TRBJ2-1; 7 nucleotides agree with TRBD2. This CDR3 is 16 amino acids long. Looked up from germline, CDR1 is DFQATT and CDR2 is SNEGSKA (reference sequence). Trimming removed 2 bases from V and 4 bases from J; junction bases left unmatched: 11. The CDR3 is CSARNQLARLYNEQFF. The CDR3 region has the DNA TGCAGTGCTAGAAATCAACTAGCGCGCCTTTACAATGAGCAGTTCTTC.

CDR3 coding DNA: TGTGCCAGCAGCCAACGCAGCGCAAACTCCTACGAGCAGTACTTC. Protein product: CASSQRSANSYEQYF. The chain joins TRBV3-1 to TRBJ2-7; no definite D call. The length of the CDR3 is 15 residues. Germline-derived CDR1 and CDR2 are LGHDT and YNNKEL (reference sequence). V dropped 2 bases and J dropped 0 bases, with 11 bases sitting between them.

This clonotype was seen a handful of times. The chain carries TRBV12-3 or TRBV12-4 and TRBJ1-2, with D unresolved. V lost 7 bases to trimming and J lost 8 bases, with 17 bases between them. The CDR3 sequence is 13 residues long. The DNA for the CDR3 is TGTGCCAGCACCGCTGAGACGGCCTCCGGCTACACCTTC. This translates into CASTAETASGYTF.

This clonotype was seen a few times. CDR3 in DNA: TGTGCCAGCAGAGCTGACAGGGGGTATAATGAGCAGTTCTTC. Its protein product is CASRADRGYNEQFF. The chain has TRBV6-5 and TRBJ2-1, with 9 bases identical to TRBD1. Unmatched junction bases numbered 7, after V lost 6 bases and J lost 7 bases. Germline CDR1 is MNHEY and CDR2 is SVGAGI. CDR3 length: 14 residues.

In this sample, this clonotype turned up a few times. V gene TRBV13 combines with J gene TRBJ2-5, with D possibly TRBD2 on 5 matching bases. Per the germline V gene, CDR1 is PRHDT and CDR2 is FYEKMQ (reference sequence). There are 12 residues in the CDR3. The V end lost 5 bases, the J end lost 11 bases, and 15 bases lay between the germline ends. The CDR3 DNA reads TGTGCCAGCAGCCGTCCTTCTGGGGAGCAGTACTTC. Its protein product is CASSRPSGEQYF.

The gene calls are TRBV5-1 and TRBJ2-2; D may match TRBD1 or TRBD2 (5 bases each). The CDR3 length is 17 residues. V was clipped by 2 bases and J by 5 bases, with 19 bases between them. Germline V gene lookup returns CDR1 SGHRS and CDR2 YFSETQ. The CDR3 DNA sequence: TGCGCCAGCAGCTTACACTCTCAGGGCTCGGGGACCGGGGAGCTGTTTTTT. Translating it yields CASSLHSQGSGTGELFF. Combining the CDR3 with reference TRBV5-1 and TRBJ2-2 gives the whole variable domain KAGVTQTPRYLIKTRGQQVTLSCSPISGHRSVSWYQQTPGQGLQFLFEYFSETQRNKGNFPGRFSGRQFSNSRSEMNVSTLELGDSALYLCASSLHSQGSGTGELFFGEGSRLTVL.

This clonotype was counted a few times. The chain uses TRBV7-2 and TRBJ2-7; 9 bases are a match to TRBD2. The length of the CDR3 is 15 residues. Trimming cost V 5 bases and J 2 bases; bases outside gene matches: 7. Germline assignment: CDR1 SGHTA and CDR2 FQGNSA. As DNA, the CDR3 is TGTGCCAGCAGCCCCTCTAGCGGGATCGCCTACGAGCAGTACTTC. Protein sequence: CASSPSSGIAYEQYF.

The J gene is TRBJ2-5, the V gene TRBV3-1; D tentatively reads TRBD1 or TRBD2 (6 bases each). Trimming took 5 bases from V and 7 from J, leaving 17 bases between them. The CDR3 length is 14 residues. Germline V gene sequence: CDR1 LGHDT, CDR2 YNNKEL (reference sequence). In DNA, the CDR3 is TGTGCCAGCAGCAAGAGGGGGGATCCGGGGACCCAGTACTTC. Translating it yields CASSKRGDPGTQYF.

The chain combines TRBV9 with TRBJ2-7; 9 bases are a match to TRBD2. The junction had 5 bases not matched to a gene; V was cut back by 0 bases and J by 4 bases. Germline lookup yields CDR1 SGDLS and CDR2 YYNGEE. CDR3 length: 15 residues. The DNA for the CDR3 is TGTGCCAGCAGCGTAGCAGGTCTAGCGGGATACGAGCAGTACTTC. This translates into CASSVAGLAGYEQYF.

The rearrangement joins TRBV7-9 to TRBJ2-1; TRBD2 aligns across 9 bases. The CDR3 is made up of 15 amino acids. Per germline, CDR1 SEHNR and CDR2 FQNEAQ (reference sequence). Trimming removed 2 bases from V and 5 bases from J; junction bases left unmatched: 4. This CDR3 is CASSLLAGVNNEQFF. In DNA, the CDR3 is TGTGCCAGCAGCTTATTAGCGGGAGTTAACAATGAGCAGTTCTTC.

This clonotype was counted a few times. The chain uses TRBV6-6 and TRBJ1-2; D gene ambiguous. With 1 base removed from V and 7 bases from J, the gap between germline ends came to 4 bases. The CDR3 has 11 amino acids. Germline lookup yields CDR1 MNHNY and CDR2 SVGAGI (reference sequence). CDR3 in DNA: TGTGCCAGCAGTTACTTCACTGGCTACACCTTC. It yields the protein CASSYFTGYTF.

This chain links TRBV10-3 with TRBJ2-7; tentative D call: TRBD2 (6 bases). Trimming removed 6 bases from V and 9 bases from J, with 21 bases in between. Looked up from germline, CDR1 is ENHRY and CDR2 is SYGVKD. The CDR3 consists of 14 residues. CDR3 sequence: CAIRPPSDPGGQYF. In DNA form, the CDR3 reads TGTGCCATCAGACCCCCTAGCGATCCGGGCGGGCAGTACTTC.

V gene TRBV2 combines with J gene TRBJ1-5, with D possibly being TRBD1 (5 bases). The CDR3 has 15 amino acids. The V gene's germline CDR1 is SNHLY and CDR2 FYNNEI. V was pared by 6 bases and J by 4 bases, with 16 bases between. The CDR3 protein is CASRRTDTLNQPQHF. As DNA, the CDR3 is TGTGCCAGCAGGCGAACGGACACTTTAAATCAGCCCCAGCATTTT. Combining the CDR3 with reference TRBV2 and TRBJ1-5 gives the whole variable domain EPEVTQTPSHQVTQMGQEVILRCVPISNHLYFYWYRQILGQKVEFLVSFYNNEISEKSEIFDDQFSVERPDGSNFTLKIRSTKLEDSAMYFCASRRTDTLNQPQHFGDGTRLSIL.

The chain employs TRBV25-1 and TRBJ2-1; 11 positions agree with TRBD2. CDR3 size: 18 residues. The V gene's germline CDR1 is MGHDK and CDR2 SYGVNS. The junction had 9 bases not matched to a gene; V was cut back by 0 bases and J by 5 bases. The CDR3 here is CASSEYTELAGANNEQFF. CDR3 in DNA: TGTGCCAGCAGTGAATATACGGAACTAGCGGGAGCGAACAATGAGCAGTTCTTC.

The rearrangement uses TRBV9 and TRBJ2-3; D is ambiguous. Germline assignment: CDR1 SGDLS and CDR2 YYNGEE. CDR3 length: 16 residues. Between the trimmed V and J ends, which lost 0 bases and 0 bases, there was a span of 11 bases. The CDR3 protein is CASSVGSGDSTDTQYF. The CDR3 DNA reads TGTGCCAGCAGCGTAGGTAGTGGGGATAGCACAGATACGCAGTATTTT.

The CDR3 sequence: CASSLQVSTDTQYF. CDR3 bases: TGTGCCAGCAGTTTACAGGTTAGCACAGATACGCAGTATTTT. This chain uses TRBV27 with TRBJ2-3, with D unclear. CDR3 length equals 14 residues. Germline assignment: CDR1 MNHEY and CDR2 SMNVEV (reference sequence). V was shortened by 2 bases and J by 0 bases, with 6 bases between the two germline ends.

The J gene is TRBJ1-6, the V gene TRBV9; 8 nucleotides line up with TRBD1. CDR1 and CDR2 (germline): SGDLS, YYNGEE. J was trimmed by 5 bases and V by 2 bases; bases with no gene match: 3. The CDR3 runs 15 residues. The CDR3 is CASSVGTGNNSPLHF. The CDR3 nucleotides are TGTGCCAGCAGCGTGGGGACAGGAAATAATTCACCCCTCCACTTT.

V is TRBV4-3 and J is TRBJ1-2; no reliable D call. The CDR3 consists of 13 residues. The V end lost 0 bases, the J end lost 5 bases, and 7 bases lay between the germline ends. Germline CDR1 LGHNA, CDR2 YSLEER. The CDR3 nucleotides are TGCGCCAGCAGCCAAGAAATCGGGTATGGCTACACCTTC. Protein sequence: CASSQEIGYGYTF.

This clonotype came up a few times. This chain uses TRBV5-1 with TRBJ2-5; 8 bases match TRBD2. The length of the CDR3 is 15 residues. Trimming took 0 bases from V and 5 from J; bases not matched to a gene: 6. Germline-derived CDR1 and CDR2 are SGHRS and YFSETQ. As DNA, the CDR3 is TGCGCCAGCAGCTTGGCCCCGACTAGCGAGGAGACCCAGTACTTC. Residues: CASSLAPTSEETQYF.

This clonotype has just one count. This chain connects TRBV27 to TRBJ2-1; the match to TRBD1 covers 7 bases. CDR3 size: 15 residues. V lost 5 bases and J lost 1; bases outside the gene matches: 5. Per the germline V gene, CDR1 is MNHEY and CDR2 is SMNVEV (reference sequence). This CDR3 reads CASSDDRASYNEQFF. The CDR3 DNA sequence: TGTGCCAGCAGTGATGACAGGGCGTCCTACAATGAGCAGTTCTTC.

The CDR3 loop reads CAWSGWAEQYF. The CDR3 DNA sequence: TGTGCCTGGAGTGGCTGGGCCGAGCAGTACTTC. The V and J genes are TRBV30 and TRBJ2-7; D remains ambiguous. The germline CDR1 and CDR2 sequences are GTSNPN and SVGIG (reference sequence). This CDR3 has 11 amino acids. Trimming cost V 1 base and J 6 bases, with 7 bases left between them.